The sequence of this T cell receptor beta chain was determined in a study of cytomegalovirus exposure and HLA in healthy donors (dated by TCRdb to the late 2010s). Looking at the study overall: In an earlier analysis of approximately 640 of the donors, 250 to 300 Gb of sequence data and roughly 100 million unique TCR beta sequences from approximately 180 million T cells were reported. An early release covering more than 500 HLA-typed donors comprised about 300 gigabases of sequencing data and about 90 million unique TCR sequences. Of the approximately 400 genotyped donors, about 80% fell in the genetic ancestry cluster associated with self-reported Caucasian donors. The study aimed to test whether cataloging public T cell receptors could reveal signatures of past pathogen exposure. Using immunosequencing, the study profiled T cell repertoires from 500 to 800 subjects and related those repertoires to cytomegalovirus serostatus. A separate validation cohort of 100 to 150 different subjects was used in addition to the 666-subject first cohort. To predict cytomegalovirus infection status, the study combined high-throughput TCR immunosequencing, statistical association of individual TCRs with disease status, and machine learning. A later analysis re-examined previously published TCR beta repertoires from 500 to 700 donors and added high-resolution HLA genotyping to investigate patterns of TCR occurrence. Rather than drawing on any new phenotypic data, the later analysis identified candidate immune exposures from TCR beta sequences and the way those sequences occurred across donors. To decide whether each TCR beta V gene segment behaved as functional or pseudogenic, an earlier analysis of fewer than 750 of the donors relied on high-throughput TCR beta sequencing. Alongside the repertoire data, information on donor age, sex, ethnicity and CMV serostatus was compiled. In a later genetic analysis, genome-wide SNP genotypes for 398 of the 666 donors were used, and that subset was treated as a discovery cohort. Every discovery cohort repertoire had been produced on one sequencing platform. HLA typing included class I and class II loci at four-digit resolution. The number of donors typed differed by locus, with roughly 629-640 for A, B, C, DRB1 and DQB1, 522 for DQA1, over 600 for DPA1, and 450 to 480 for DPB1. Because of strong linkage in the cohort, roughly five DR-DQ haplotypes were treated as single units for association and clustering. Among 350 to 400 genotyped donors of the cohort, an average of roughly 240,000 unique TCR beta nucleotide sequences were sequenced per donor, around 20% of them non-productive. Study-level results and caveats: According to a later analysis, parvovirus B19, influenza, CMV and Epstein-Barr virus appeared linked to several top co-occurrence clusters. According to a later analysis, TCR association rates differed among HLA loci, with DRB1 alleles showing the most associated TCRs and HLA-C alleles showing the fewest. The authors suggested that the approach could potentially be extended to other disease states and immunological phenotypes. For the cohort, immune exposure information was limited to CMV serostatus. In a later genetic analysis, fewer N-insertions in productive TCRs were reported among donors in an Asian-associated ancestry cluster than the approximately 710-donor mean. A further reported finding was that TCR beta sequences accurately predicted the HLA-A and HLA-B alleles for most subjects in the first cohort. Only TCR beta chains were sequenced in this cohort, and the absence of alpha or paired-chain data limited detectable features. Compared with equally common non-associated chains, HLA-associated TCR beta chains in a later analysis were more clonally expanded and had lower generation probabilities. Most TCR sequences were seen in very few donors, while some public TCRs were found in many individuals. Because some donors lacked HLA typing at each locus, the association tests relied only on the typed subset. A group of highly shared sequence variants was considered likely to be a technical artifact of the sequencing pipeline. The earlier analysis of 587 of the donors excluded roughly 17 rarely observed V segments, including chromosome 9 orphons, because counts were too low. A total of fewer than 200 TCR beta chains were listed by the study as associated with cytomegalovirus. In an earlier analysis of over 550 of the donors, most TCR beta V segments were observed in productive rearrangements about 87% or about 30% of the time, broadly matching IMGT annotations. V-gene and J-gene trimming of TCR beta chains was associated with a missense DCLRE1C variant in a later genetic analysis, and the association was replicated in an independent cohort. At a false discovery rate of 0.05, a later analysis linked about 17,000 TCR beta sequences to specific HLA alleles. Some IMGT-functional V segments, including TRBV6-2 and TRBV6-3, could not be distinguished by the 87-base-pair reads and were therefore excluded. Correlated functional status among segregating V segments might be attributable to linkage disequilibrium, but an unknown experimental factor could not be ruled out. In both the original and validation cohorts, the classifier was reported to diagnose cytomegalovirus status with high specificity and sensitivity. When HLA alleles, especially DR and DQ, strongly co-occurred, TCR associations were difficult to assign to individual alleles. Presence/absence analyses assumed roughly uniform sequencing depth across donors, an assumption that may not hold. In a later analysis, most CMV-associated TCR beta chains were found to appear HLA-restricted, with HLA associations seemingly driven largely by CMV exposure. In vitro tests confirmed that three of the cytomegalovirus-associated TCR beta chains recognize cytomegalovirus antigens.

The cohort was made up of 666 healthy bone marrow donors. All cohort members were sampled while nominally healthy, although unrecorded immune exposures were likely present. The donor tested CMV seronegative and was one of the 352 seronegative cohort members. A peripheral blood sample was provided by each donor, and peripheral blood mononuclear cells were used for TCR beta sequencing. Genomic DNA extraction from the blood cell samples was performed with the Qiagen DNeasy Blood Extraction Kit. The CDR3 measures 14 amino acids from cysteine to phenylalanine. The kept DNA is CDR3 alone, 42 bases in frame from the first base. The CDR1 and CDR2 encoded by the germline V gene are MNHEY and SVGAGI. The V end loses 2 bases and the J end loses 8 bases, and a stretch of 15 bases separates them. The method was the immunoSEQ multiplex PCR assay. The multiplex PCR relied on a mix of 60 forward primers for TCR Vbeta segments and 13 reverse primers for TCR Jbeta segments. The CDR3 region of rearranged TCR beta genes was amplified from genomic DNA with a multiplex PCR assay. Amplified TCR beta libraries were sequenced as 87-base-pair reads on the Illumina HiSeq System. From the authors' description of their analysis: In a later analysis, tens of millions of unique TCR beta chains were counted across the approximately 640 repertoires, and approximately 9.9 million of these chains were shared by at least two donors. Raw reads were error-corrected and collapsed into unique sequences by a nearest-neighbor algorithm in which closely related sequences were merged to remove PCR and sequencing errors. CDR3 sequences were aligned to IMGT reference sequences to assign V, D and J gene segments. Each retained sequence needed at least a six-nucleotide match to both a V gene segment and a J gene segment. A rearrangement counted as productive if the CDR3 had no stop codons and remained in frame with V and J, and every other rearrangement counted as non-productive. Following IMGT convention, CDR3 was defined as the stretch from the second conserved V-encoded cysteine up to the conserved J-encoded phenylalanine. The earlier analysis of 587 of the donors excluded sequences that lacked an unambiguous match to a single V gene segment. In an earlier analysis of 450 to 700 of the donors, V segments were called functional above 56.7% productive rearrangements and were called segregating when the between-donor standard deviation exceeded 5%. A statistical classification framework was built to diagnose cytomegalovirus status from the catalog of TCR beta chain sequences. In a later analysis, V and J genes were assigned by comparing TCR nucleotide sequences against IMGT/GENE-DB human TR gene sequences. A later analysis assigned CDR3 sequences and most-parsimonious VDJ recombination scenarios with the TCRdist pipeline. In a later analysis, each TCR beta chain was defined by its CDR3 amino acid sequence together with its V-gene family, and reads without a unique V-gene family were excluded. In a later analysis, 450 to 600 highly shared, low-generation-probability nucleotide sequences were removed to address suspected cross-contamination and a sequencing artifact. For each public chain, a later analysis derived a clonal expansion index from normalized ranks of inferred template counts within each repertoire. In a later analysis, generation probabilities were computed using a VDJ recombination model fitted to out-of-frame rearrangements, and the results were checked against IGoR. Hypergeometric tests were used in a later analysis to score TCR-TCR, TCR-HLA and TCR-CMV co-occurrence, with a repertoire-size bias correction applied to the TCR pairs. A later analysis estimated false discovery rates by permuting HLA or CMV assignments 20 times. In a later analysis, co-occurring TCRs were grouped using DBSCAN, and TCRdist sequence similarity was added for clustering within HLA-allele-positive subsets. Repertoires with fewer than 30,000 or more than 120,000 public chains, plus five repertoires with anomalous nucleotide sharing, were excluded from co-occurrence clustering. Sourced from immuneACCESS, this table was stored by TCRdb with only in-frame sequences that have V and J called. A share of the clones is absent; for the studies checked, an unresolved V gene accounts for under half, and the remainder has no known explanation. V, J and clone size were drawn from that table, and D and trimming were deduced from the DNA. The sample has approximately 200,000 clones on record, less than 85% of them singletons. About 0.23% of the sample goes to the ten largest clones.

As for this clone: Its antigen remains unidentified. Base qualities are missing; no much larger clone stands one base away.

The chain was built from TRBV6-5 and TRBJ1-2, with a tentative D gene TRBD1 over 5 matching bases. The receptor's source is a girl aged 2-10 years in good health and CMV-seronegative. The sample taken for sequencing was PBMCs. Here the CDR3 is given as CASSYGGGHRGYTF. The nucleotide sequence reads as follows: TGTGCCAGCAGTTACGGGGGAGGACATCGAGGCTACACCTTC.